Described below is a single T cell receptor beta chain sequence and its context. TCRdb keeps only in-frame clones here, not all; method: immunoSEQ multiplex PCR. The data contain about 53,000 clones, around 90% of them seen just once; the ten biggest clones take up approximately 15%. The data derive from a study of PD-L1 blockade in urothelial cancer. Germline CDR1 and CDR2: MDHEN and SYDVKM. With 2 bases clipped from V and 5 bases from J, the junction kept 14 bases outside the gene matches. The CDR3 sequence is 19 residues long. Time point: pretreatment peripheral blood. The specimen comprised PBMCs, sampled around atezolizumab (anti-PD-L1) treatment. The chain carries TRBV28 and TRBJ2-1, with 11 bases aligning to TRBD2. The source is a woman aged 60 to 75 with urothelial cancer. This chain's CDR3 is CASSLLPGQLAGANNEQFF. Written as DNA, the CDR3 is TGTGCCAGCAGTTTACTTCCGGGACAACTAGCGGGAGCGAACAATGAGCAGTTCTTC.